This T cell receptor beta chain was retrieved from a study of T cells in Graves' hyperthyroidism and ophthalmopathy. Overall study findings and caveats: It was a median about 6.5 months before onset that the model predicted ophthalmopathy.

Lactation, pregnancy, other autoimmune disease or uncontrolled infection excluded patients. Using 10 ml of fresh peripheral blood, PBMCs were prepared. CDR3 length: 15 residues. Germline V gives CDR1 SNHLY, CDR2 FYNNEI. Regions amplified from RNA transcripts were the TCR beta CDR3 regions. With the HTBI primer set, the TCR CDR3 went through a first round of RT-PCR. TCRdb itself ran the multiplex PCR reads through MiXCR, one entry per CDR3 protein. The top ten clones hold 32% of a sample with hundreds of thousands of distinct CDR3 sequences, about 15% of them seen once. In the case of this clonotype: Its antigen is unidentified. The germline gene is not matched at one end of the junction; a read error may be the cause.

The specimen was blood. The chain has TRBV2 and TRBJ2-5, with 13 bases matching TRBD2. The receptor was isolated from a woman aged 30 to 39 with Graves' hyperthyroidism. The CDR3 loop is CASSDKGQGLAGLNF. The CDR3 nucleotides are TGTGCCAGCAGTGACAAGGGACAGGGACTAGCGGGATTGAACTTC.